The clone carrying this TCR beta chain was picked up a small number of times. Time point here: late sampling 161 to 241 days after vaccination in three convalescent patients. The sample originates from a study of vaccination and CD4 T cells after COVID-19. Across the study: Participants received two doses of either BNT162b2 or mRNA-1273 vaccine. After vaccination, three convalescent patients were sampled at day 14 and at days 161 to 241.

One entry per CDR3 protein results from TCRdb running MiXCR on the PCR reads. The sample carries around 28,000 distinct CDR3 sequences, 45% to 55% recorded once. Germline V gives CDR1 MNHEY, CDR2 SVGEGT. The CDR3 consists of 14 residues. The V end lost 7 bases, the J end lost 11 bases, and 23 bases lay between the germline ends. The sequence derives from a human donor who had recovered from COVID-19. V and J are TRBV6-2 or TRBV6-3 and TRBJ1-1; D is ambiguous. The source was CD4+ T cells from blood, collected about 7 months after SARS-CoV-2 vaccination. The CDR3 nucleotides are TGTGCCAGCACGCCTGAGGGCAATCTCCTTGAGGCTTTCTTT. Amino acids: CASTPEGNLLEAFF.